These 22 T cell receptor beta chains were all obtained from the same sample, sequenced in a study of T cell repertoires in cytomegalovirus infection (dated by TCRdb to about 2019). This sample was sequenced with an Illumina HiSeq 1500. The raw public reads went through TCRdb reprocessing: fastp at Q25, MiXCR clone calling, in-frame beta chains kept. All rows with the same CDR3 protein become a single entry with the most common DNA and genes. The sample has 400,000 or so distinct CDR3 sequences on record, around 18% of them singletons. The leading ten clones occupy roughly 8.7% of the sample. The sequenced sample was PBMCs. These receptors all stem from a human donor in good health (CMV status not recorded). Some clones in this sample may be carry-over from other donors' samples.

This clonotype has more than one count but fewer than ten. The chain links TRBV7-6 to TRBJ2-1; 10 bases map to TRBD1. V was pared by 5 bases and J by 6 bases, with 13 bases of the junction left unmatched. This CDR3 has 17 residues. CDR1 SGHVS and CDR2 FNYEAQ come from the germline V gene. The CDR3 reads CASSPREGTGAPNEQFF. CDR3 DNA sequence: TGTGCCAGCAGCCCGAGAGAGGGGACAGGGGCCCCCAATGAGCAGTTCTTC.

This clonotype was found a few times. V is TRBV2 and J is TRBJ1-1; TRBD1 is a possible D gene (6 bases). V gave up 6 bases and J gave up 5 bases, with 13 bases separating them. This CDR3 region has 13 residues. Germline assignment: CDR1 SNHLY and CDR2 FYNNEI. The CDR3 DNA sequence: TGTGCCAGCAGCCCTGAACAGGGTACTGAAGCTTTCTTT. Its protein product is CASSPEQGTEAFF.

The V call is TRBV7-2, the J call TRBJ2-3, with D hard to call. CDR3 size: 15 residues. CDR1 and CDR2 (germline): SGHTA, FQGNSA. V was cut by 0 bases and J by 3 bases, with 10 bases left in between. The CDR3, as DNA: TGTGCCAGCAGCTTAGCGCAGGTGTCTACAGATACGCAGTATTTT. Translated: CASSLAQVSTDTQYF.

This clonotype was counted between two and nine times. Here the CDR3 reads CASSIQWPPETQYF. The CDR3, as DNA: TGTGCCAGCAGTATACAGTGGCCACCGGAGACCCAGTACTTC. The rearrangement uses TRBV12-3 or TRBV12-4 and TRBJ2-5, with D uncertain. This CDR3 region has 14 residues. V was pared by 5 bases and J by 5 bases, with 15 bases between.

This clonotype was detected many times. The chain is built from TRBV7-2 and TRBJ2-1; 10 bases map to TRBD2. The CDR3 consists of 15 residues. CDR1 and CDR2 (germline): SGHTA, FQGNSA. The V gene end was trimmed by 5 bases and the J gene end by 3 bases; junction bases not matched to a gene: 4. The chain's CDR3 is CASSTLAGVYNEQFF. The CDR3 nucleotides are TGTGCCAGCAGCACCCTAGCGGGAGTCTACAATGAGCAGTTCTTC.

This sequence joins TRBV7-3 and TRBJ1-1, with D perhaps TRBD1 (5 bases). Trimming pared 4 bases from V and 5 bases from J, leaving 14 bases between. CDR3 length: 14 amino acids. Germline-derived CDR1 and CDR2 are SGHTA and FQGTGA. The CDR3 here is CASSSVGGRTEAFF. DNA for the CDR3: TGTGCCAGCAGCTCCGTGGGGGGAAGGACTGAAGCTTTCTTT. The variable domain in full, completed from reference TRBV7-3 and TRBJ1-1, reads GAGVSQTPSNKVTEKGKYVELRCDPISGHTALYWYRQSLGQGPEFLIYFQGTGAADDSGLPNDRFFAVRPEGSVSTLKIQRTERGDSAVYLCASSSVGGRTEAFFGQGTRLTVV.

This clonotype was observed a handful of times. This chain connects TRBV18 to TRBJ1-2; tentative D call: TRBD1 (6 bases). There are 16 residues in the CDR3. V was pared by 2 bases and J by 5 bases, with 18 bases between. Per germline, CDR1 KGHSH and CDR2 LQKENI. The CDR3 spells CASSPTTGRRQYGYTF. The CDR3 bases are TGTGCCAGCTCACCAACGACAGGCCGACGACAGTATGGCTACACCTTC.

The table lists this clonotype with a few counts. The CDR3 protein is CASTILAGETGELFF. The CDR3 coding sequence is TGTGCCAGCACGATACTAGCGGGAGAAACCGGGGAGCTGTTTTTT. J is TRBJ2-2 and V is TRBV2; 11 bases align to TRBD2. J was trimmed by 5 bases and V by 7 bases; bases with no gene match: 6. The CDR3 runs to 15 residues. The germline gives CDR1 SNHLY, CDR2 FYNNEI.

J is TRBJ1-1 and V is TRBV12-3 or TRBV12-4, with 8 bases aligning to TRBD1. V lost 2 bases to trimming and J lost 1 base; unmatched junction nucleotides: 9. The CDR3 contains 17 residues. The CDR3 nucleotides are TGTGCCAGCAGTTTAAGACAGGGGAAGGGGCCGAACACTGAAGCTTTCTTT. Translating gives CASSLRQGKGPNTEAFF.

This chain's CDR3 is CASSPRIYVSETQYF. In DNA form, the CDR3 reads TGTGCCAGCAGCCCCCGAATATATGTTTCGGAGACCCAGTACTTC. The chain carries TRBV7-9 and TRBJ2-5; D unresolved. Germline CDR1 SEHNR, CDR2 FQNEAQ (reference sequence). V lost 5 bases and J lost 5, with 18 bases in between. The CDR3 is 15 residues long.

The rearrangement links TRBV4-1 to TRBJ1-5; D call uncertain. The CDR3 contains 15 residues. The germline CDR1 and CDR2 sequences are MGHRA and YSYEKL. Trimming took 0 bases from V and 2 from J, leaving 8 bases between them. CDR3 loop: CASSQDVTGNQPQHF. The CDR3 nucleotides read TGCGCCAGCAGCCAAGATGTAACAGGCAATCAGCCCCAGCATTTT.

In this sample, this clonotype turned up a few times. This chain joins TRBV24-1 and TRBJ2-5; weak D call: TRBD1 (5 bases). CDR3 length: 16 residues. CDR1 KGHDR and CDR2 SFDVKD come from the germline V gene. The V and J ends lost 2 bases and 3 bases respectively, with 15 bases between them. CDR3 nucleotide sequence: TGTGCCACCAGTGATTATCGCAGGGATACGGAAGAGACCCAGTACTTC. Amino acids: CATSDYRRDTEETQYF.

There are many counts of this clonotype. The rearrangement uses TRBV7-6 and TRBJ2-3; D remains unclear. This CDR3 has 14 amino acids. In germline, CDR1 is SGHVS, CDR2 FNYEAQ. The germline V and J ends were trimmed by 0 bases and 2 bases, with 6 bases remaining between them. The CDR3 nucleotides read TGTGCCAGCAGCTTAGCGGCGAACACAGATACGCAGTATTTT. It translates to CASSLAANTDTQYF.

The chain has TRBV6-5 and TRBJ1-3, with 7 bases matching TRBD1. Germline-derived CDR1 and CDR2 are MNHEY and SVGAGI. This CDR3 has 15 residues. V lost 5 bases and J lost 2; bases outside the gene matches: 6. The CDR3 protein is CASSRTGVAGNTIYF. The CDR3 nucleotides read TGTGCCAGCAGTCGTACAGGGGTTGCTGGAAACACCATATATTTT.

Turning to this clonotype: At one end, the junction sequence differs from germline, possibly due to a read error. The CDR3 nucleotides read TGTGCCATCAGTGAAACCCTCTACGATGAGCAGTTCTTC. Translating it yields CAISETLYDEQFF. The V and J genes are TRBV10-3 and TRBJ2-1, with unresolved D. The CDR3 covers 13 residues. CDR1 is ENHRY and CDR2 is SYGVKD in the germline V gene.

Regarding this clonotype: This clone may be a read error of a much larger clone one base away. The chain has TRBV7-9 and TRBJ2-1; D is possibly TRBD1 or TRBD2 (6 bases each). Germline CDR1 is SEHNR and CDR2 is FQNEAQ (reference sequence). Trimming stripped 5 bases from V and 4 bases from J, with 18 bases between. The CDR3 spans 16 residues. CDR3 region: CASSAVLGGLYNEQFF. CDR3 in DNA: TGTGCCAGCAGCGCCGTCCTAGGGGGGCTTTACAATGAGCAGTTCTTC.

This clonotype has just one count. The junction shows a germline mismatch at one end, possibly a read error. The genes are TRBV6-5 and TRBJ2-1; 16 bases match TRBD2. Per the germline V gene, CDR1 is MNHEY and CDR2 is SVGAGI. This CDR3 region has 17 residues. The CDR3 loop is CASSLLGLAGGHNERFF. Here the CDR3 DNA reads TGTGCCAGCAGCCTATTGGGACTAGCGGGGGGGCACAATGAGCGGTTCTTC.

This clonotype was counted a few times. V is TRBV27 and J is TRBJ2-7; 10 bases map to TRBD1. V lost 7 bases and J lost 0; bases outside the gene matches: 18. There are 19 residues in the CDR3. The germline CDR1 and CDR2 sequences are MNHEY and SMNVEV (reference sequence). The CDR3 DNA reads TGTGCCAGCAAACGCTATGGGGGGGCCGACAGGGGGCTCTCCTACGAGCAGTACTTC. It codes for CASKRYGGADRGLSYEQYF.

This clonotype was picked up many times. The CDR3 DNA follows: TGTGCCAGCAGCTTAACCAGAGGGCAGGGGAAGGAGACCCAGTACTTC. Protein product: CASSLTRGQGKETQYF. The chain uses TRBV7-2 and TRBJ2-5, with TRBD1 as a possible D gene (6 bases). V was trimmed by 2 bases and J by 5 bases, leaving 18 bases between them. This CDR3 has 16 amino acids. Germline values: CDR1 SGHTA, CDR2 FQGNSA. Full variable domain (outside the CDR3, taken from reference TRBV7-2 and TRBJ2-5): GAGVSQSPSNKVTEKGKDVELRCDPISGHTALYWYRQSLGQGLEFLIYFQGNSAPDKSGLPSDRFSAERTGGSVSTLTIQRTQQEDSAVYLCASSLTRGQGKETQYFGPGTRLLVL.

Many counts were recorded for this clonotype. J is TRBJ2-6 and V is TRBV7-8, with 7 bases identical to TRBD1. Losses at the gene ends were 5 bases for V and 4 bases for J; bases not matched to a gene: 5. This CDR3 comprises 15 residues. Germline lookup yields CDR1 SGHVS and CDR2 FQNEAQ. The CDR3: CASSQTGAGANVLTF. CDR3 DNA: TGTGCCAGCAGCCAAACAGGGGCAGGGGCCAACGTCCTGACTTTC.

This clonotype has just a few counts. This chain uses TRBV4-1 with TRBJ2-1, with TRBD2 matching over 13 bases. Germline-derived CDR1 and CDR2 are MGHRA and YSYEKL. V gave up 1 base and J gave up 8 bases; unmatched junction bases: 8. The CDR3 consists of 17 residues. The CDR3 coding sequence is TGCGCCAGCAGCCAAGTCCCACTAGCGGGGGGGCAGGATGAGCAGTTCTTC. Its protein product is CASSQVPLAGGQDEQFF.

This clonotype was observed a few times. The chain links TRBV7-9 to TRBJ2-5; 8 bases fit TRBD2. The CDR3 sequence is 13 residues long. Per the germline V gene, CDR1 is SEHNR and CDR2 is FQNEAQ (reference sequence). V was pared by 5 bases and J by 5 bases, with 4 bases of the junction left unmatched. This CDR3 is CASSRGLAETQYF. The CDR3 DNA is TGTGCCAGCAGCCGAGGACTAGCTGAGACCCAGTACTTC.